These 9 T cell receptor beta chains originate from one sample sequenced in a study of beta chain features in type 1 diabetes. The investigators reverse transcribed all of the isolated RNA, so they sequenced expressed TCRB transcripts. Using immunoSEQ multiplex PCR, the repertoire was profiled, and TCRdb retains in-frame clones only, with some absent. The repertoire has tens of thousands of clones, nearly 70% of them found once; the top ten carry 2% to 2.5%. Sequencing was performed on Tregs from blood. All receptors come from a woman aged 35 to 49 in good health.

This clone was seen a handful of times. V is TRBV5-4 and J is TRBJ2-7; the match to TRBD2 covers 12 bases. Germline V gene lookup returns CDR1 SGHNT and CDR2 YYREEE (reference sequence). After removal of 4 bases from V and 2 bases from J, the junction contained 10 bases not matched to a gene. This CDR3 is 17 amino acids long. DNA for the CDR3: TGTGCCAGCAGCCGGACTAGCGGGGCCGTACTGGCCTACGAGCAGTACTTC. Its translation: CASSRTSGAVLAYEQYF.

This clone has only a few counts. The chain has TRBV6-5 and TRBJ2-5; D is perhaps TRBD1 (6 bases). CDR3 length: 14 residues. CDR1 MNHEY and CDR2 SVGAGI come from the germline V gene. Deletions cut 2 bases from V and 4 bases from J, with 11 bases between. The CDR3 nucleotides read TGTGCCAGCAGTTACCAACAGGGTTCAGAGACCCAGTACTTC. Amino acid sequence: CASSYQQGSETQYF.

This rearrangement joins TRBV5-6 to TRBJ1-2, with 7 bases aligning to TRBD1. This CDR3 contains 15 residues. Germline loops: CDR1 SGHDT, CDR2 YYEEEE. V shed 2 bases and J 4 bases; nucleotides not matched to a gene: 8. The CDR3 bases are TGTGCCAGCAGCTTCAGACAGGGCGGGTCCTATGGCTACACCTTC. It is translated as CASSFRQGGSYGYTF.

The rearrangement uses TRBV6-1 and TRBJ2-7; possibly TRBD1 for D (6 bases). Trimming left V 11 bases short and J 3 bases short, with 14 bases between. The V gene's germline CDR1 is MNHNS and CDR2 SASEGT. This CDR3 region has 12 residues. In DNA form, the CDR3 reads TGTGCCGGAACAACAGGGTACTACGAGCAGTACTTC. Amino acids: CAGTTGYYEQYF.

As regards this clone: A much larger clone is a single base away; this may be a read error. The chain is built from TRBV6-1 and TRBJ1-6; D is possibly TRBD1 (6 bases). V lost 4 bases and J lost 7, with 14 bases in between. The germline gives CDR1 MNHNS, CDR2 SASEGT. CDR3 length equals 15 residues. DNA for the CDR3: TGTGCCAGCAGTGCCCCAGGGGACAAGAATTCACCCCTCCACTTT. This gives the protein CASSAPGDKNSPLHF.

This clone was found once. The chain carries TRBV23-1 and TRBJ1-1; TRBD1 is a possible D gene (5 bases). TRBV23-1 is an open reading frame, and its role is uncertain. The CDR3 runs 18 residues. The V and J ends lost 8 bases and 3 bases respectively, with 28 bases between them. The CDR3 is CASSVIFRDQGLYTEAFF. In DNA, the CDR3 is TGCGCCAGCTCTGTAATTTTCCGCGACCAGGGTCTCTACACTGAAGCTTTCTTT.

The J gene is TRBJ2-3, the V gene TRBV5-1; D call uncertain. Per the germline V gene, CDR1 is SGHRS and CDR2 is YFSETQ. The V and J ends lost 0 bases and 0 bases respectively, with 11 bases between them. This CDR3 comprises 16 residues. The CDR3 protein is CASSLGLVSSTDTQYF. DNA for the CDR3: TGCGCCAGCAGCTTGGGATTAGTGAGTAGCACAGATACGCAGTATTTT.

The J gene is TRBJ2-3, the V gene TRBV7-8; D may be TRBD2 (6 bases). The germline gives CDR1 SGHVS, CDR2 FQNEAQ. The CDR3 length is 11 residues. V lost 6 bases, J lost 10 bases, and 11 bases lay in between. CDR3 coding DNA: TGTGCCAGCAGTCCCGGCGGGGCGCAGTATTTT. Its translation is CASSPGGAQYF.

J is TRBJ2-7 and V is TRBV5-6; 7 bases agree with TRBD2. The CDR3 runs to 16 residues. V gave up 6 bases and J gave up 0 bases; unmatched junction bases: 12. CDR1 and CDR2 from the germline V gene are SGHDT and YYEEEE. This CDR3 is CASTSGGGGNSYEQYF. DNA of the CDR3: TGTGCCAGCACCAGCGGAGGCGGGGGAAACTCCTACGAGCAGTACTTC.